Following are 2 T cell receptor beta chains from one sample sequenced in a study of cytomegalovirus exposure and HLA in healthy donors. Amplification used 60 Vbeta primers and 13 Jbeta primers. Assay: immunoSEQ multiplex PCR; the TCRdb copy retains only in-frame clones and omits some. This sample carries fewer than 250,000 clones, roughly 80% of them seen once, and the ten largest clones take 2.9%. The sequencing input was PBMCs. The receptors stem from a young man in good health and CMV-seronegative.

The chain combines TRBV2 with TRBJ1-5, with D perhaps matching TRBD1 (5 bases). The CDR3 consists of 15 residues. The germline V gene encodes CDR1 SNHLY and CDR2 FYNNEI. Trimming stripped 6 bases from V and 0 bases from J, with 12 bases between. CDR3 bases: TGTGCCAGCAGAACAGGAGATTATAGCAATCAGCCCCAGCATTTT. It codes for CASRTGDYSNQPQHF.

The V and J genes are TRBV2 and TRBJ2-7, with TRBD1 matching over 11 bases. J gave up 4 bases and V 9 bases, and 5 bases lay outside the gene matches. Germline V gives CDR1 SNHLY, CDR2 FYNNEI. The CDR3 length is 13 residues. In nucleotides, the CDR3 is TGTGCCAGTACCCGGGACAGGGGGTACGAGCAGTACTTC. It is translated as CASTRDRGYEQYF.